The text below deals with one T cell receptor beta chain. Its antigen is not identified. This entry belongs to a study of blood T cells in healthy people across ages. The study's findings and limits: Fewer expanded clones and more diversity marked long-lived versus aged donors.

A sample-barcoded 5' primer and a J-beta primer mix were used in a second PCR of roughly 6 to 11 cycles. TCRdb recomputed calls from the 5' RACE reads with MiXCR, one row per CDR3 protein. The sample has approximately 830,000 distinct CDR3 sequences; approximately 67% are singletons. The germline V and J ends were trimmed by 3 bases and 4 bases, with 16 bases remaining between them. CDR3 length: 15 residues. CDR1 is SGHDN, CDR2 FVKESK, per germline. The receptor comes from a man aged 30 to 45 in good health. Sample: blood. The V gene is TRBV14, the J gene TRBJ2-7, with D tentatively TRBD1 (6 bases). Written as DNA, the CDR3 is TGTGCCAGCAGCCAGGCCTATCCGACAGGTTACGAGCAGTACTTC. It encodes CASSQAYPTGYEQYF.